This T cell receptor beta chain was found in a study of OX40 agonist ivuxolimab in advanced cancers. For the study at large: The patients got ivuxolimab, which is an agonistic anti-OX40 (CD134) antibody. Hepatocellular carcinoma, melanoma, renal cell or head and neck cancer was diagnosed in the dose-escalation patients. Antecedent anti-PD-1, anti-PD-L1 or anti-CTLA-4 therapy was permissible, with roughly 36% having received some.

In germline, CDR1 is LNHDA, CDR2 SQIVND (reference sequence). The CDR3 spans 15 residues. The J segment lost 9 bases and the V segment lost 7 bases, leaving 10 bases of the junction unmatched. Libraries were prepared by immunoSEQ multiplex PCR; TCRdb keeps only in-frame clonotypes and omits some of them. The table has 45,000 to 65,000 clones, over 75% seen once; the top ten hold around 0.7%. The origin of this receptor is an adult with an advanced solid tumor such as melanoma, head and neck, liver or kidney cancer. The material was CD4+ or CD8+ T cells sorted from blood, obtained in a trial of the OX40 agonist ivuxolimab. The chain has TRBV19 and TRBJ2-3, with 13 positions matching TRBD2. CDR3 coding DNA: TGTGCCAGTACTCTTCGACTAGCGGGGGGAGACACGCAGTATTTT. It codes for CASTLRLAGGDTQYF.